This paragraph covers one T cell receptor (beta chain) sequence. This clone was recorded a few times. Its cognate antigen has yet to be identified. No base quality values were provided; no much bigger clone lies one nucleotide off. These data belong to a study of T cell responses to AZD1222 COVID-19 vaccine (dated by TCRdb to the early 2020s). Notes on the research overall: A total of roughly 240 trial participants underwent TCR sequencing, of whom approximately 210 received two doses of AZD1222 and around 25 received two doses of the MenACWY control vaccine. Trial participants were enrolled by age into 18-55, 56-69 and 70-plus year subgroups, with roughly 150, 30 and 60 TCR-sequenced participants respectively.

The CDR3 regions of human TCRbeta chains were analyzed by immunosequencing. For the original study's pipeline: TCRs in the repertoires were compared against a reference library of SARS-CoV-2-specific TCRs that had been generated with the MIRA antigen-specificity platform. Breadth was defined as the fraction of unique TCRs that were SARS-CoV-2-associated, and depth was defined as the fraction of total T cells that were SARS-CoV-2-associated. Using the MIRA data, each spike-specific TCR was assigned both to the spike region to which the TCR was reactive and to a CD4 or CD8 class. Log10-transformed breadth and depth values were compared by one-way ANOVA with Sidak's multiple comparisons tests. TCRdb obtained this table from immuneACCESS and retained in-frame rearrangements with V and J assigned. These tables miss some clones; where compared with another copy, unresolved V genes account for less than half of the shortfall, and the remainder is unexplained. V, J and clone size were drawn from that table, and D and trimming were deduced from the DNA. This sample holds 130,000 or so clones; about 82% were observed only once. The ten top clones hold around 8% of the sample.

V drops 3 bases and J drops 7 bases, leaving 12 bases in between. The CDR3 spans 14 residues, from the cysteine through the phenylalanine. Only CDR3 DNA remains: 42 bases, in frame from the first base. According to the germline V gene, CDR1 reads MDHEN and CDR2 reads SYDVKM. The time point tag for this specimen amounts to: about 28 days (+/-7) after the second vaccine dose. Interpreted using the paper, the treatment or condition label stands for: meningococcal conjugate vaccine given as trial control. The vaccinee samples were drawn from two UK trials, COV001 and COV002, one of which was a single-blind randomized controlled phase 2/3 trial testing AZD1222 (ChAdOx1 nCoV-19) in healthy adults. Trial participant PBMC samples were collected at day 0 and day 28 after the second dose for TCRbeta chain sequencing. Paper-wide results and their limitations: The 56-69-year group was small, and its depth increase did not reach significance, likely because of low power. Spike-specific TCR breadth and depth rose significantly after two AZD1222 doses compared with day 0 and with MenACWY recipients. Conclusions about previously exposed vaccinees are limited because only five or six AZD1222 recipients were SARS-CoV-2 seropositive at baseline. Because no samples from the day 14 peak response were available, repertoires could be characterized only after the peak T cell response. Most participants were white British and females outnumbered males, and the authors suggested that clonal diversity may have been underestimated. Reportedly, almost half of the unique spike-specific TCRs recognized epitopes lying outside the regions that are mutated in the B.1.351 and B.1.1.7 variants. The whole spike protein was spanned by vaccine-associated CD4 TCRs, and dominant responses were seen in regions 160-218 and 743-854.

The specimen comprised peripheral blood, sampled 28 days after the second dose of the MenACWY control vaccine. The chain couples TRBV28 to TRBJ2-2; the D gene is tentatively TRBD1 or TRBD2, each matching 5 bases. The receptor was derived from an adult who received the MenACWY meningococcal vaccine as a control. The DNA sequence follows: TGTGCCAGCAGTTTCAGAGGGGAAGGCGGGGAGCTGTTTTTT. Its product reads: CASSFRGEGGELFF.